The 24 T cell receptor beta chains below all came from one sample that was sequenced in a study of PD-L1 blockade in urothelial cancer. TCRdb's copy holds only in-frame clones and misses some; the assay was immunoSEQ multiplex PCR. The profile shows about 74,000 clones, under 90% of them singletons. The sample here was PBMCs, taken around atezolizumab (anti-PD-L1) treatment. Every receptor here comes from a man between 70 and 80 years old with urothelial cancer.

CDR3 DNA: TGTGCCAGCAGTGTGCGGGAACCCTCCACTGGAAACACCATATATTTT. Amino acids: CASSVREPSTGNTIYF. The rearrangement joins TRBV6-1 to TRBJ1-3; no clear D. With 4 bases removed from V and 2 bases from J, the gap between germline ends came to 15 bases. Germline V gene data show CDR1 as MNHNS and CDR2 as SASEGT. CDR3 length equals 16 residues.

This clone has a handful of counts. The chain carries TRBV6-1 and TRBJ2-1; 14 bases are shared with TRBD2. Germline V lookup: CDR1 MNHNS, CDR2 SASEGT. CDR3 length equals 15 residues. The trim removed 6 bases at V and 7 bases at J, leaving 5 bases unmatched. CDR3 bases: TGTGCCAGCAGGGGACTAGCGGGAGCCACTAATGAGCAGTTCTTC. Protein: CASRGLAGATNEQFF.

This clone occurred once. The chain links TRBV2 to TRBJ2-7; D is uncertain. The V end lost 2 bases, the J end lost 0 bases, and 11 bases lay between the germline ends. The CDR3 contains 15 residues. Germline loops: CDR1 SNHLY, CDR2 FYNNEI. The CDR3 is CASSESLVSSYEQYF. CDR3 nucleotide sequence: TGTGCCAGCAGTGAATCACTGGTAAGCTCCTACGAGCAGTACTTC.

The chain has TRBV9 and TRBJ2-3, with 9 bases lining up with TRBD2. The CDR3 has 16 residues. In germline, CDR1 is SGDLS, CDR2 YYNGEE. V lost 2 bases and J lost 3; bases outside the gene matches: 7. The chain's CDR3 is CASSVLAGVRTDTQYF. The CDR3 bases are TGTGCCAGCAGCGTTTTAGCGGGAGTCCGGACAGATACGCAGTATTTT.

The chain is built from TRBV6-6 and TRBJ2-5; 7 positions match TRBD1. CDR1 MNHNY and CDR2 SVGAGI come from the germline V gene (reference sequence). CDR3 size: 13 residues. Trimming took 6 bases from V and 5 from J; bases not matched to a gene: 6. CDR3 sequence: CASRSTGLETQYF. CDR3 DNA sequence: TGTGCCAGCAGGTCGACAGGGCTGGAGACCCAGTACTTC.

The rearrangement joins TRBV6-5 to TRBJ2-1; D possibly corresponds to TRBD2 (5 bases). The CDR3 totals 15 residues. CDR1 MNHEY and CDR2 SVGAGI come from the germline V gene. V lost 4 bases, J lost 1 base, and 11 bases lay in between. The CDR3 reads CASSSLGLSYNEQFF. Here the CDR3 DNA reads TGTGCCAGCAGTTCGCTTGGACTTTCCTACAATGAGCAGTTCTTC.

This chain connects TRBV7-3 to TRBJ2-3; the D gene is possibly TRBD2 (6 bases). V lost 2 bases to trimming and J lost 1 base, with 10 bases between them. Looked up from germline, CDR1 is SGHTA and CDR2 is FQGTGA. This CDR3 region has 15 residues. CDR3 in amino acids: CASSLAGLGTDTQYF. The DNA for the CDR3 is TGTGCCAGCAGCTTAGCGGGACTGGGCACAGATACGCAGTATTTT.

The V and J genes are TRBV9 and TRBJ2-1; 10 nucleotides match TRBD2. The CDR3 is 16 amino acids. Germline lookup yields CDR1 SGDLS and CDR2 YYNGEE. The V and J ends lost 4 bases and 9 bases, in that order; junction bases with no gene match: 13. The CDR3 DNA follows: TGTGCCAGCAGCCCCCTGTTGGCTAGCGGGAGTGTTGAGCAGTTCTTC. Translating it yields CASSPLLASGSVEQFF.

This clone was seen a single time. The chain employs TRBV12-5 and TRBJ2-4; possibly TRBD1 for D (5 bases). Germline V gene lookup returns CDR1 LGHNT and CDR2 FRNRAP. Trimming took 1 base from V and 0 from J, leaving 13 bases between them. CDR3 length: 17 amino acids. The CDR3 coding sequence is TGTGCTAGTGGTTTGGCTGACAGTTTCCTAGCCAAAAACATTCAGTACTTC. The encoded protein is CASGLADSFLAKNIQYF. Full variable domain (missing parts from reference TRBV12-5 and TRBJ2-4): DARVTQTPRHKVTEMGQEVTMRCQPILGHNTVFWYRQTMMQGLELLAYFRNRAPLDDSGMPKDRFSAEMPDATLATLKIQPSEPRDSAVYFCASGLADSFLAKNIQYFGAGTRLSVL.

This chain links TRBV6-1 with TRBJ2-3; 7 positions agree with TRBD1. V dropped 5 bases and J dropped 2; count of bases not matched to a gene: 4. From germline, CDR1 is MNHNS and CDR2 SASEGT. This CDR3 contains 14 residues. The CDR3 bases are TGTGCCAGCAGTAGGGACAGCTACACAGATACGCAGTATTTT. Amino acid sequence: CASSRDSYTDTQYF.

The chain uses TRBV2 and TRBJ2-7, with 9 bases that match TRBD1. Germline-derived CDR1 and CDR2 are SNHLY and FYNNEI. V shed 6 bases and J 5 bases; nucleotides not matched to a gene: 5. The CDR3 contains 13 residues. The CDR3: CASSGQGYDEQYF. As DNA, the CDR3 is TGTGCCAGCAGCGGACAGGGGTACGACGAGCAGTACTTC.

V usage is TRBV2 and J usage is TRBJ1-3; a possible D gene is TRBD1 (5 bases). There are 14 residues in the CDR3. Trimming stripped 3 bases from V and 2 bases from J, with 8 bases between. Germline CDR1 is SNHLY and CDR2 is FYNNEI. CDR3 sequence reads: CASSEGGTGNTIYF. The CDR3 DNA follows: TGTGCCAGCAGTGAGGGGGGTACTGGAAACACCATATATTTT.

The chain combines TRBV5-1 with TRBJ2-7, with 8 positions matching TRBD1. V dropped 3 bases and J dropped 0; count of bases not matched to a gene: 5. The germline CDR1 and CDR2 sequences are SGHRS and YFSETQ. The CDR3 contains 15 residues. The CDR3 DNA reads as TGCGCCAGCAGCTCCACAGGGGGAGGCTCCTACGAGCAGTACTTC. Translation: CASSSTGGGSYEQYF.

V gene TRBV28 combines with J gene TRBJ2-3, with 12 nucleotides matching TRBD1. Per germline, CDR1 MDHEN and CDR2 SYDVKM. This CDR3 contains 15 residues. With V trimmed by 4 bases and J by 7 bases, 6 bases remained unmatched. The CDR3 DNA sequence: TGTGCCAGCAGTTCTCCGGGACAGGGGGCAAATACGCAGTATTTT. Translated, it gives CASSSPGQGANTQYF.

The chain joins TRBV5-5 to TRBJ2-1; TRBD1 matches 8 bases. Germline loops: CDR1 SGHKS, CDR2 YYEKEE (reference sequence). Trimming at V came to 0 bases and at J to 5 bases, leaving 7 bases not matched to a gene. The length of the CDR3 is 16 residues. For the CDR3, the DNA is TGTGCCAGCAGCTTGGTTGGGGGACAGGTGAACAATGAGCAGTTCTTC. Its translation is CASSLVGGQVNNEQFF. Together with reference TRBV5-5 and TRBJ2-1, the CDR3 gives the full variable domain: DAGVTQSPTHLIKTRGQQVTLRCSPISGHKSVSWYQQVLGQGPQFIFQYYEKEERGRGNFPDRFSARQFPNYSSELNVNALLLGDSALYLCASSLVGGQVNNEQFFGPGTRLTVL.

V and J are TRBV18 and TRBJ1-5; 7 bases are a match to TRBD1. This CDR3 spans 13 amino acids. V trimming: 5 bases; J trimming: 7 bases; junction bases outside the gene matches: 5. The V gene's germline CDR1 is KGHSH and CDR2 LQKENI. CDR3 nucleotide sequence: TGTGCCAGCTCAGGGGACAGCAGCCAGCCCCAGCATTTT. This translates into CASSGDSSQPQHF.

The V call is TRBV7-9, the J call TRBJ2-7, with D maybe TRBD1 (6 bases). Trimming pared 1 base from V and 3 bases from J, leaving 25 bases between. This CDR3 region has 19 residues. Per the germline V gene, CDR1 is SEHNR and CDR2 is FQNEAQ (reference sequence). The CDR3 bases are TGTGCCAGCAGCTTAGTATCACAGGGAAGTGGCTCTCTTAACTACGAGCAGTACTTC. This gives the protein CASSLVSQGSGSLNYEQYF.

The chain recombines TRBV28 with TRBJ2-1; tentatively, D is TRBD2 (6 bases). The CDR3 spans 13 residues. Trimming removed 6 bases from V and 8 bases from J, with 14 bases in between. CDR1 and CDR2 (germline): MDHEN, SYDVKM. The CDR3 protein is CASSRIGGDEQFF. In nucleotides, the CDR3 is TGTGCCAGCAGCCGAATTGGAGGGGATGAGCAGTTCTTC.

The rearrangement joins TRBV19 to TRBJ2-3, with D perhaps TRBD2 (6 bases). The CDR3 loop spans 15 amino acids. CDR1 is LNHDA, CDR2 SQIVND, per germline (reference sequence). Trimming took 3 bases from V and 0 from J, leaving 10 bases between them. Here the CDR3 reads CASSMIAASTDTQYF. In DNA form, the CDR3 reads TGTGCCAGTAGTATGATAGCGGCTAGCACAGATACGCAGTATTTT. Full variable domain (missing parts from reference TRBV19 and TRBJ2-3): DGGITQSPKYLFRKEGQNVTLSCEQNLNHDAMYWYRQDPGQGLRLIYYSQIVNDFQKGDIAEGYSVSREKKESFPLTVTSAQKNPTAFYLCASSMIAASTDTQYFGPGTRLTVL.

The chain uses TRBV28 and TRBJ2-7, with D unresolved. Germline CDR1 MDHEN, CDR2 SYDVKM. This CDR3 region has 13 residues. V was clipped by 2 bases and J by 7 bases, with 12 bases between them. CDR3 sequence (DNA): TGTGCCAGCAGTTTACCCGGTCCTTTGGAGCAGTACTTC. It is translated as CASSLPGPLEQYF.

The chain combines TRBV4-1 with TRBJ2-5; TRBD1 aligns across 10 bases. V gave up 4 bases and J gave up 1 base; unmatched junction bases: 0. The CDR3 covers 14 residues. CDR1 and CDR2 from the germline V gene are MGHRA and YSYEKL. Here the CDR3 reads CASSRQGAQETQYF. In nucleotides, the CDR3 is TGCGCCAGCAGCCGACAGGGGGCCCAAGAGACCCAGTACTTC.

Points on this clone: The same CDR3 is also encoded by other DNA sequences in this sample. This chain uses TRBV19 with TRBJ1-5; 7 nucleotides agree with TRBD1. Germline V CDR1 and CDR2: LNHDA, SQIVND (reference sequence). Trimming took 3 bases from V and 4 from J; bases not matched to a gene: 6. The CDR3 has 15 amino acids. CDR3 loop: CASSISGTENQPQHF. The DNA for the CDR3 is TGTGCCAGTAGTATCTCCGGGACAGAAAATCAGCCCCAGCATTTT.

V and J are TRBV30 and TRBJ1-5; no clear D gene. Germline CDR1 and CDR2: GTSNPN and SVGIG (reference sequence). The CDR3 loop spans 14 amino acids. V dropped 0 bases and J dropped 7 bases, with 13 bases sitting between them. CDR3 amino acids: CAWSVRGGSQPQHF. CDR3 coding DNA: TGTGCCTGGAGTGTACGGGGTGGATCCCAGCCCCAGCATTTT. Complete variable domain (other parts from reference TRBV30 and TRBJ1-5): SQTIHQWPATLVQPVGSPLSLECTVEGTSNPNLYWYRQAAGRGLQLLFYSVGIGQISSEVPQNLSASRPQDRQFILSSKKLLLSDSGFYLCAWSVRGGSQPQHFGDGTRLSIL.

The CDR3 reads CASSSPPSGSTYTQYF. The CDR3 nucleotides read TGTGCCAGCAGTTCCCCCCCTAGCGGGAGTACCTATACGCAGTATTTT. V usage is TRBV28 and J usage is TRBJ2-3; TRBD2 agrees at 10 bases. Trimming removed 4 bases from V and 7 bases from J; junction bases left unmatched: 11. This CDR3 region has 16 residues. Germline V CDR1 and CDR2: MDHEN, SYDVKM.